Listed below are T cell receptor beta chains from one sample, sequenced in a study of cytomegalovirus exposure and HLA in healthy donors. Sequenced by immunoSEQ multiplex PCR; TCRdb stores in-frame clones only, minus some. This table has 220,000 or so clones, 75% appearing once. Specimen: PBMCs. These receptor sequences come from a woman between 25 and 40 years old in good health and CMV-seronegative. Both conserved end residues are part of each CDR3. The D gene is left open where the match is weak. Some rows mark clone size as missing; the rest say once, few, many or name a class of expanded clone.

J | V | D | size | DNA | CDR3
TRBJ1-6 | TRBV7-2 | TRBD1 | . | TGTGCCAGCAGCCCCCGACAGGGGCCCCTCCACTTT | CASSPRQGPLHF
TRBJ2-7 | TRBV6-5 | TRBD2 | . | TGTGCCAGCAGCACGGGAACTAGCGGGATATACGAGCAGTACTTC | CASSTGTSGIYEQYF
TRBJ1-1 | TRBV11-2 | TRBD1 | few | TGTGCCAGCAGCTTCCGGGACAGGGCCCTAACTTTCTTT | CASSFRDRALTFF
TRBJ2-3 | TRBV19 | . | . | TGTGCCAGTAGTTCGAGGGCAGATACGCAGTATTTT | CASSSRADTQYF
TRBJ2-1 | TRBV9 | . | . | TGTGCCAGCAGCGTAGTCCCCACTTGGAGCCCCTTCAATGAGCAGTTCTTC | CASSVVPTWSPFNEQFF
TRBJ2-7 | TRBV14 | TRBD2 | few | TGTGCCAGCAGCCAAGAAAGAGGACTAGCTCCCGAGCAGTACTTC | CASSQERGLAPEQYF
TRBJ1-5 | TRBV6-1 | . | . | TGTGCCAGCAGTGTTGAGCATAGCAATCAGCCCCAGCATTTT | CASSVEHSNQPQHF
TRBJ2-7 | TRBV5-1 | TRBD1 | . | TGCGCCAGCAGCTCACTAGGACAGGCGGGGCAGTACTTC | CASSSLGQAGQYF
TRBJ2-3 | TRBV5-4 | TRBD2 | . | TGTGCCAGCAGCTCATTAGCGGGGGGAACGGGGGATACGCAGTATTTT | CASSSLAGGTGDTQYF
TRBJ1-2 | TRBV5-6 | . | . | TGTGCCAGCAGCCTATTTGGACAGCACTATGGCTACACCTTC | CASSLFGQHYGYTF
TRBJ1-1 | TRBV5-5 | . | . | TGTGCCAGCAGCTTGTGGGCCGCTGAAGCTTTCTTT | CASSLWAAEAFF
TRBJ1-1 | TRBV9 | TRBD1 | . | TGTGCCAGCAGCGCCTTGACAGGGGGTATCACTGAAGCTTTCTTT | CASSALTGGITEAFF
TRBJ2-1 | TRBV18 | . | . | TGTGCCAGCTCACTCCAGAAGGTCGGGTGGTGGCAGTTCTTC | CASSLQKVGWWQFF
TRBJ2-7 | TRBV7-8 | TRBD2 | . | TGTGCCAGCAGCTCAGTGGCGGGGTTAGCGGGGGGAGACGAGCAGTACTTC | CASSSVAGLAGGDEQYF
TRBJ1-1 | TRBV19 | . | . | TGTGCCAGTAGTATCCTTGGAGCAGGGTCGGCGAACACTGAAGCTTTCTTT | CASSILGAGSANTEAFF
TRBJ2-7 | TRBV7-3 | TRBD2 | few | TGTGCCAGCAGCTTAACAGGACTAGCGGGTTTAACCTACGAGCAGTACTTC | CASSLTGLAGLTYEQYF
TRBJ2-5 | TRBV6-5 | . | . | TGTGCCAGCACTCCACCCGCGGGACTGCAAGAGACCCAGTACTTC | CASTPPAGLQETQYF
TRBJ1-2 | TRBV6-1 | . | . | TGTGCCAGCAGTGAAGCGCTTCAAGGGGGTGGCTACACCTTC | CASSEALQGGGYTF
TRBJ1-4 | TRBV19 | TRBD1 | . | TGTGCCAGTAGTCTAACCGGGACAGTTTATGAAAAACTGTTTTTT | CASSLTGTVYEKLFF
TRBJ1-5 | TRBV18 | TRBD1 | few | TGTGCCAGCTCACTGGAAACAGGGGGCAGCCAGCCCCAGCATTTT | CASSLETGGSQPQHF
TRBJ1-3 | TRBV6-6 | TRBD1 | few | TGTGCCAGCACAGGGGGCTCTGGAAACACCATATATTTT | CASTGGSGNTIYF
TRBJ1-4 | TRBV5-1 | TRBD1 | . | TGCGCCAGCAGCCTACAGACAGGGTCGAGCGAAAAACTGTTTTTT | CASSLQTGSSEKLFF
TRBJ2-2 | TRBV2 | TRBD1 | . | TGTGCCAGCAGTCCAACACCAGGGACAGCGCGGGTCACCGGGGAGCTGTTTTTT | CASSPTPGTARVTGELFF
TRBJ1-2 | TRBV7-9 | . | . | TGTTCCGTCAGCAGTGGGGGGTATGGCTACACCTTC | CSVSSGGYGYTF